The text below deals with one T cell receptor beta chain. The source of the sample is a study of blood T cell repertoires in COVID-19. Recruitment covered about 25 US areas and drew participants whose ages spanned about 18 to 95 years. Participant reports of clinical history set cohort assignment. Clones were read by immunoSEQ multiplex PCR, and TCRdb kept only the in-frame ones, dropping some. The repertoire holds approximately 300,000 clones, 70% to 90% seen once, with about 4.1% in the top ten. The sequencing sample was made of PBMCs or T cells enriched from blood (not recorded which). This sequence originates from a woman aged 25-40 years who had recovered from COVID-19.

The CDR3 protein is CATSGVPYNSPLHF. CDR3 nucleotides: TGTGCCACCTCAGGGGTCCCCTATAATTCACCCCTCCACTTT. V is TRBV19 and J is TRBJ1-6, with D tentatively TRBD1 (6 bases). The V gene lost 10 bases and the J gene lost 2 bases, with 12 bases spanning the gap. The germline V gene encodes CDR1 LNHDA and CDR2 SQIVND (reference sequence). The CDR3 extends over 14 amino acids.